The 29 T cell receptor beta chains given below trace back to one sample, sequenced in a study of chemoradiotherapy in HPV16-positive cancers. Only in-frame clones appear in the TCRdb table, and some are missing; sequencing was by immunoSEQ multiplex PCR. Among 2,500 to 4,000 clones listed, 80% to 95% were seen once. Specimen: tumor tissue, collected from a patient who underwent chemoradiotherapy. Receptors were obtained from a human donor with HPV-associated anogenital cancer.

The V gene is TRBV19, the J gene TRBJ2-7; D may correspond to TRBD1 or TRBD2 (5 bases each). CDR1 and CDR2 (germline): LNHDA, SQIVND (reference sequence). The CDR3 sequence is 15 residues long. V was shortened by 4 bases and J by 6 bases, with 19 bases between the two germline ends. The CDR3 nucleotides are TGTGCCAGTAGTAGGGGACGGGCATCCCGTGGCGAGCAGTACTTC. Translated: CASSRGRASRGEQYF.

The V and J genes are TRBV29-1 and TRBJ2-7; weak D call: TRBD1 (5 bases). The CDR3 consists of 12 residues. Germline V lookup: CDR1 SQVTM, CDR2 ANQGSEA. V lost 4 bases to trimming and J lost 4 bases, with 11 bases between them. The CDR3 reads CSVVWQGYEQYF. The CDR3 DNA is TGCAGCGTTGTATGGCAGGGTTACGAGCAGTACTTC.

The chain links TRBV30 to TRBJ1-1; maybe TRBD1 (5 bases). This CDR3 is built from 14 residues. Trimming stripped 0 bases from V and 2 bases from J, with 10 bases between. The germline V gene encodes CDR1 GTSNPN and CDR2 SVGIG (reference sequence). This CDR3 is CAWSVRQRNTEAFF. The DNA for the CDR3 is TGTGCCTGGAGTGTCAGACAGAGAAACACTGAAGCTTTCTTT.

The V gene is TRBV7-3, the J gene TRBJ1-2; D may be TRBD1 (6 bases). Germline lookup yields CDR1 SGHTA and CDR2 FQGTGA. CDR3 length equals 15 residues. V was pared by 1 base and J by 4 bases, with 13 bases between. The CDR3 DNA is TGTGCCAGCAGCTTAATTATGGGGGGCGTCTATGGCTACACCTTC. Its protein is CASSLIMGGVYGYTF. Drawing the rest from reference TRBV7-3 and TRBJ1-2, the complete variable domain is GAGVSQTPSNKVTEKGKYVELRCDPISGHTALYWYRQSLGQGPEFLIYFQGTGAADDSGLPNDRFFAVRPEGSVSTLKIQRTERGDSAVYLCASSLIMGGVYGYTFGSGTRLTVV.

This chain links TRBV18 with TRBJ1-2; no clear D. CDR3 length equals 14 residues. V was clipped by 3 bases and J by 6 bases, with 14 bases between them. Looked up from germline, CDR1 is KGHSH and CDR2 is LQKENI. The CDR3 region has the DNA TGTGCCAGCTCACCTCGGGGTGGTGGAGATGGCTACACCTTC. It codes for CASSPRGGGDGYTF.

V gene TRBV6-4 combines with J gene TRBJ2-3, with 12 bases identical to TRBD2. The germline CDR1 and CDR2 sequences are MRHNA and SNTAGT. The junction had 8 bases not matched to a gene; V was cut back by 7 bases and J by 6 bases. CDR3 length equals 15 residues. Here the CDR3 DNA reads TGTGCCAGCACCACAACTAGCGGGGGGACGGATACGCAGTATTTT. It specifies CASTTTSGGTDTQYF.

The gene calls are TRBV25-1 and TRBJ2-2, with D possibly matching TRBD1 (6 bases). Deletions cut 7 bases from V and 5 bases from J, with 17 bases between. The CDR3 extends over 15 amino acids. Germline lookup yields CDR1 MGHDK and CDR2 SYGVNS. In DNA form, the CDR3 reads TGTGCCAGCACCTTTGGGCCAGGGGAAACCGGGGAGCTGTTTTTT. This codes for CASTFGPGETGELFF.

V usage is TRBV19 and J usage is TRBJ1-6, with unresolved D. CDR3 length: 14 residues. Germline-derived CDR1 and CDR2 are LNHDA and SQIVND (reference sequence). Trimming cost V 5 bases and J 7 bases, with 12 bases left between them. The CDR3 DNA reads TGTGCCAGTAGTGCGAGGACGGACAATTCACCCCTCCACTTT. Encoded protein: CASSARTDNSPLHF.

The rearrangement links TRBV7-6 to TRBJ1-1, with D possibly being TRBD1 (6 bases). The V end was cut by 7 bases, the J end by 11 bases, with 17 bases between. The germline V gene encodes CDR1 SGHVS and CDR2 FNYEAQ. The CDR3 contains 12 residues. DNA for the CDR3: TGTGCCAGCACAAAGGGGGGAGGGTTGGCTTTCTTT. It codes for CASTKGGGLAFF.

This clone was observed once. The chain employs TRBV6-6 and TRBJ2-5; D possibly uses TRBD1 or TRBD2 (6 bases each). The germline V and J ends were trimmed by 4 bases and 5 bases, with 17 bases remaining between them. Germline lookup yields CDR1 MNHNY and CDR2 SVGAGI (reference sequence). CDR3 length: 15 amino acids. The CDR3 bases are TGTGCCAGCAGTTCGGAGGGGGAATTCTGGGAGACCCAGTACTTC. It codes for CASSSEGEFWETQYF.

This clone was detected a few times. The chain employs TRBV30 and TRBJ1-3; D is undetermined. Trimming pared 3 bases from V and 0 bases from J, leaving 0 bases between. The CDR3 runs to 11 residues. In germline, CDR1 is GTSNPN, CDR2 SVGIG (reference sequence). CDR3: CAWSSGNTIYF. The CDR3 nucleotides read TGTGCCTGGAGCTCTGGAAACACCATATATTTT. Full variable domain (rest looked up from reference TRBV30 and TRBJ1-3): SQTIHQWPATLVQPVGSPLSLECTVEGTSNPNLYWYRQAAGRGLQLLFYSVGIGQISSEVPQNLSASRPQDRQFILSSKKLLLSDSGFYLCAWSSGNTIYFGEGSWLTVV.

The chain combines TRBV7-9 with TRBJ2-1; the match to TRBD1 covers 9 bases. From germline, CDR1 is SEHNR and CDR2 FQNEAQ (reference sequence). This CDR3 is 18 amino acids long. With 4 bases clipped from V and 4 bases from J, the junction kept 14 bases outside the gene matches. DNA for the CDR3: TGTGCCAGCAGCTCAACCCATAACAGGGGGCCGGGTTACAATGAGCAGTTCTTC. Translation gives CASSSTHNRGPGYNEQFF.

The CDR3 coding sequence is TGCGCCAGCAGCTTGGGCCATGGGGACAGGAAAGAGACCCAGTACTTC. Encoded protein: CASSLGHGDRKETQYF. The V call is TRBV5-1, the J call TRBJ2-5; TRBD1 agrees at 8 bases. V shed 0 bases, J shed 3 bases, and the junction held 7 bases outside the gene matches. Germline CDR1 SGHRS, CDR2 YFSETQ. The CDR3 sequence is 16 residues long.

This clone turned up a few times. The chain uses TRBV11-1 and TRBJ2-5; TRBD2 matches 13 bases. The ends lost 2 bases at V and 4 bases at J; junction bases unmatched: 1. This CDR3 contains 15 residues. Germline V gene lookup returns CDR1 SGHAT and CDR2 FQDESV (reference sequence). CDR3 sequence reads: CASSLWTSGGETQYF. The CDR3 DNA is TGTGCCAGCAGCTTATGGACTAGCGGGGGAGAGACCCAGTACTTC.

This rearrangement joins TRBV5-1 to TRBJ2-1; the match to TRBD1 covers 10 bases. The CDR3 contains 18 residues. Germline CDR1 SGHRS, CDR2 YFSETQ. The ends lost 2 bases at V and 5 bases at J; junction bases unmatched: 13. The CDR3, as DNA: TGCGCCAGCAGCTTCCTACCTCGACAGGGGGCAAGTAACAATGAGCAGTTCTTC. It yields the protein CASSFLPRQGASNNEQFF.

The table lists this clone with a count of one. The chain carries TRBV19 and TRBJ1-1; tentative D call: TRBD1 (6 bases). The CDR3 is made up of 14 amino acids. Germline assignment: CDR1 LNHDA and CDR2 SQIVND (reference sequence). Trimming removed 6 bases at V and 4 bases at J, with 15 bases between. CDR3 nucleotide sequence: TGTGCCAGTAGCCTCCAGGGGAGGGCCACTGAAGCTTTCTTT. Amino acids: CASSLQGRATEAFF.

The V gene is TRBV9, the J gene TRBJ1-1, with TRBD1 identical over 10 bases. The CDR3 spans 15 residues. The V segment lost 4 bases and the J segment 4 bases; nucleotides outside the gene matches: 7. Germline CDR1 SGDLS, CDR2 YYNGEE. The CDR3 here is CASSTWDRGATEAFF. The CDR3 DNA reads TGTGCCAGCAGCACATGGGACAGGGGAGCCACTGAAGCTTTCTTT.

This clone appeared a few times. DNA for the CDR3: TGTGCCAGCAGCCCGGGGGACCCCTACGAGCAGTACTTC. Its translation: CASSPGDPYEQYF. The chain combines TRBV7-6 with TRBJ2-7; D is possibly TRBD2 (6 bases). Germline CDR1 and CDR2: SGHVS and FNYEAQ. The CDR3 is 13 residues long. The ends were cut back, 5 bases at V and 2 bases at J, with 10 bases in the middle. Drawing the rest from reference TRBV7-6 and TRBJ2-7, the complete variable domain is GAGVSQSPRYKVTKRGQDVALRCDPISGHVSLYWYRQALGQGPEFLTYFNYEAQQDKSGLPNDRFSAERPEGSISTLTIQRTEQRDSAMYRCASSPGDPYEQYFGPGTRLTVT.

The chain uses TRBV18 and TRBJ1-3, with D tentatively TRBD1 (5 bases). V was clipped by 5 bases and J by 2 bases, with 13 bases between them. Germline lookup yields CDR1 KGHSH and CDR2 LQKENI. The CDR3 is 15 amino acids. The CDR3 spells CASSSQGGPGNTIYF. CDR3 bases: TGTGCCAGCTCATCGCAGGGAGGACCTGGAAACACCATATATTTT.

The chain has TRBV21-1 and TRBJ2-4; TRBD2 was called by the table and not checked on the DNA. TRBV21-1 is a recognized pseudogene. The CDR3 runs to 14 residues. The CDR3 DNA is TGTGCCATCCCTAGGAGGTCTCGGGGATTGATTCAGTACTTC. Its protein product is CAIPRRSRGLIQYF.

This clone was recorded a few times. The chain carries TRBV4-2 and TRBJ2-1; 7 bases agree with TRBD2. The germline V gene encodes CDR1 LGHNA and CDR2 YNFKEQ. The J segment lost 9 bases and the V segment lost 0 bases, leaving 14 bases of the junction unmatched. The CDR3 sequence is 17 residues long. CDR3 in DNA: TGTGCCAGCAGCCAAGATACTGGAGCGGGGCTCCGCGGTGAGCAGTTCTTC. The encoded protein is CASSQDTGAGLRGEQFF.

CDR3 DNA sequence: TGCGCCAGCAGCTTGGGGGACAGGGCTAGCAATCAGCCCCAGCATTTT. Translation: CASSLGDRASNQPQHF. The V and J genes are TRBV5-1 and TRBJ1-5; 9 bases line up with TRBD1. The CDR3 has 16 residues. Germline-derived CDR1 and CDR2 are SGHRS and YFSETQ. The junction had 1 base not matched to a gene; V was cut back by 0 bases and J by 0 bases.

CDR3 region: CASSFRYNSPLHF. The CDR3 coding sequence is TGTGCCAGCAGCTTTCGGTATAATTCACCCCTCCACTTT. The chain employs TRBV11-2 and TRBJ1-6; D is unclear. The CDR3 totals 13 residues. V lost 3 bases to trimming and J lost 4 bases, with 4 bases between them. CDR1 and CDR2 (germline): SGHAT, FQNNGV.

This clone was observed a handful of times. The V call is TRBV7-9, the J call TRBJ1-6, with D possibly matching TRBD1 (6 bases). The CDR3 contains 16 residues. Between the trimmed V and J ends, which lost 4 bases and 2 bases, there was a span of 12 bases. The V gene's germline CDR1 is SEHNR and CDR2 FQNEAQ (reference sequence). The CDR3 coding sequence is TGTGCCAGCAGCTATGGACAGCGGGCCTATAATTCACCCCTCCACTTT. The encoded protein is CASSYGQRAYNSPLHF.

The rearrangement joins TRBV5-5 to TRBJ1-3; D gene ambiguous. This CDR3 region has 15 residues. Germline CDR1 reads SGHKS; CDR2 reads YYEKEE (reference sequence). V was pared by 3 bases and J by 0 bases, with 10 bases between. The CDR3 loop reads CASSSWGSSGNTIYF. The CDR3 bases are TGTGCCAGCAGCTCCTGGGGAAGCTCTGGAAACACCATATATTTT.

The genes are TRBV10-3 and TRBJ1-1; D uncertain. CDR1 is ENHRY and CDR2 is SYGVKD in the germline V gene. The CDR3 extends over 11 amino acids. V lost 8 bases and J 4 bases, leaving 8 bases between the germline ends. CDR3 sequence: CAIGRGTEAFF. The CDR3 DNA reads TGTGCCATCGGTCGCGGCACTGAAGCTTTCTTT.

The rearrangement links TRBV11-2 to TRBJ2-5, with TRBD1 as a possible D gene (5 bases). The end of the DNA fits TRBJ2-7 better, so the J call may be wrong. This CDR3 is 17 amino acids long. CDR1 and CDR2 from the germline V gene are SGHAT and FQNNGV. CDR3 region: CASSLLRRGAGPYEQYF. For the CDR3, the DNA is TGTGCCAGCAGCCTACTACGGAGAGGTGCAGGGCCCTACGAGCAGTACTTC.

The rearrangement joins TRBV19 to TRBJ2-2, with D unresolved. The V gene lost 5 bases and the J gene lost 4 bases, with 11 bases spanning the gap. CDR3 length equals 14 residues. CDR1 is LNHDA, CDR2 SQIVND, per germline (reference sequence). The CDR3 loop is CASSYRVSTGELFF. CDR3 nucleotides: TGTGCCAGTAGTTACCGGGTTTCCACCGGGGAGCTGTTTTTT.

The chain couples TRBV18 to TRBJ1-6; no clear D. The CDR3 is 16 amino acids. V lost 2 bases and J lost 5, with 13 bases in between. Germline CDR1 reads KGHSH; CDR2 reads LQKENI. The CDR3 DNA follows: TGTGCCAGCTCACCATCGTCCCGCCTAAATAATTCACCCCTCCACTTT. It translates to CASSPSSRLNNSPLHF. Full variable domain (remainder filled in from reference TRBV18 and TRBJ1-6): NAGVMQNPRHLVRRRGQEARLRCSPMKGHSHVYWYRQLPEEGLKFMVYLQKENIIDESGMPKERFSAEFPKEGPSILRIQQVVRGDSAAYFCASSPSSRLNNSPLHFGNGTRLTVT.